These T cell receptor beta chains were read from a single sample in a study of Graves' ophthalmopathy and Graves' hyperthyroidism. TCRdb ran MiXCR on the multiplex PCR reads and lists one entry per CDR3 protein. The table has 340,000 or so distinct CDR3 sequences, roughly a sixth seen once. Sequencing was carried out using peripheral blood. These receptors were collected from an adult man with Graves' ophthalmopathy. CDR3s include the opening cysteine and the closing phenylalanine or tryptophan. The D gene is left open where the match is weak. Rows give clone size only sometimes, using once, few, many, or a class for an expanded clone.

TGTGCCAGCAGCGCCCGGGGGGGGGGCACCGGGGAGCTGTTTTTT	CASSARGGGTGELFF	TRBJ2-2	TRBV9	TRBD2	many
TGTGCTAGCAGTTTAGAAGGGCGGGGTCCCATCTACGAGCAGTACTTC	CASSLEGRGPIYEQYF	TRBJ2-7	TRBV27	-	many
TGTGCCAGTAGTTTCCAGGCAGGGGAGACCCAGTACTTC	CASSFQAGETQYF	TRBJ2-5	TRBV19	-	many
TGTGCCAGCAGCGTAGGAGCCGCCCTCACTGAAGCTTTCTTT	CASSVGAALTEAFF	TRBJ1-1	TRBV9	-	-
TGTGCCAGCAGTTTTCAGACGAACTATGGCTACACCTTC	CASSFQTNYGYTF	TRBJ1-2	TRBV12-3/TRBV12-4	-	many
TGTGCCAGCAGCCCCCTTTACAGGCAGTACGAGCAGTACTTC	CASSPLYRQYEQYF	TRBJ2-7	TRBV7-9	-	many
TGTGCCAGCAGCTCGGGGACAGGGCGGAACACCATATATTTT	CASSSGTGRNTIYF	TRBJ1-3	TRBV28	TRBD1	-
TGCGCCAGCAGCTCCCCAGCGGGAGGCCGGGAGACCCAGTACTTC	CASSSPAGGRETQYF	TRBJ2-5	TRBV10-1	TRBD2	many
TGTGCCAGCTCACCCAACAGTGAAGAGACCCAGTACTTC	CASSPNSEETQYF	TRBJ2-5	TRBV18	-	-
TGTGCCAGCAGCTCCGAACGGAACACTGAAGCTTTCTTT	CASSSERNTEAFF	TRBJ1-1	TRBV5-5	-	many
TGCGCCAGCTCCCGAGGCGGCCAAGAGACCCAGTACTTC	CASSRGGQETQYF	TRBJ2-5	TRBV11-2	-	many
TGTGCCAGCAGTTTTCAGGGGATCAATCAGCCCCAGCATTTT	CASSFQGINQPQHF	TRBJ1-5	TRBV12-3/TRBV12-4	-	many
TGTGCCAGCAGCTCCCCTCAACGCGGGGGGCACTACTACTACGAGCAGTACTTC	CASSSPQRGGHYYYEQYF	TRBJ2-7	TRBV2	TRBD2	-
TGTGCCAGCAGCTGGGTCCAAAGAATGAACACTGAAGCTTTCTTT	CASSWVQRMNTEAFF	TRBJ1-1	TRBV5-6	-	many
TGTGCCAGCAGCTACGAACTGAAGAAACCGGCGTACGAGCAGTACTTC	CASSYELKKPAYEQYF	TRBJ2-7	TRBV28	-	few
TGTGCCACCAGCAGACAAACGGGAGTATCCCAAGAGACCCAGTACTTC	CATSRQTGVSQETQYF	TRBJ2-5	TRBV15	-	-
TGTGCCAGCAGCACTATCAGCGGGAGCGGACAAGAGACCCAGTACTTC	CASSTISGSGQETQYF	TRBJ2-5	TRBV28	TRBD2	many
TGTGCCATCAGTGAGTCGCCCGGGAATGGCTACACCTTC	CAISESPGNGYTF	TRBJ1-2	TRBV10-3	-	many
TGTGCCACCAGTGATCGTCGGGCTGGACAGCCCCAGCATTTT	CATSDRRAGQPQHF	TRBJ1-5	TRBV24-1	-	many
TGTGCCAGCAGTCTCCGCAACTCTGGAAACACCATATATTTT	CASSLRNSGNTIYF	TRBJ1-3	TRBV6-5	-	many
TGTGCCAGCAGTCTCCTCGGGATCTACGAGCAGTACTTC	CASSLLGIYEQYF	TRBJ2-7	TRBV12-3/TRBV12-4	-	few
TGTGCCAGCAGCTTAGAGGGGTCATGGGGCGAGCAGTACTTC	CASSLEGSWGEQYF	TRBJ2-7	TRBV7-3	-	many
TGTGCCAGCAGGCCTACCCTGGCGGAGCAGTACTTC	CASRPTLAEQYF	TRBJ2-7	TRBV11-2	-	-
TGTGCCAGCAGTGGGACTCGGAGGGGAGAGACCCAGTACTTC	CASSGTRRGETQYF	TRBJ2-5	TRBV6-1	-	many
TGTGCCAGCAGCTTAAGCCGGGAGCAGTACTTC	CASSLSREQYF	TRBJ2-7	TRBV11-2	-	many
TGCGCCAGCAGCACCAGGACTCACACCGGGGAGCTGTTTTTT	CASSTRTHTGELFF	TRBJ2-2	TRBV5-1	-	-
TGTGCCAGCAGTTATGAGGTCAGCTCTGGAAACACCATATATTTT	CASSYEVSSGNTIYF	TRBJ1-3	TRBV12-3/TRBV12-4	-	many
TGCGCCAGCAGCGCCCCCGCCAGATGGAACACTGAAGCTTACTTT	CASSAPARWNTEAYF	TRBJ1-1	TRBV5-1	-	-
TGTGCCAGCAGCTTACGTTCCCAGGGTCGAAGCACAGATACGCAGTATTTT	CASSLRSQGRSTDTQYF	TRBJ2-3	TRBV11-2	-	many
TGCAGCGTCCCGGGACAGGGACACTATGGCTACACCTTC	CSVPGQGHYGYTF	TRBJ1-2	TRBV29-1	TRBD1	many
TGTGCCTGGAGTGTAAGTTCGGGCAGGGCAACTGAAGCTTTCTTT	CAWSVSSGRATEAFF	TRBJ1-1	TRBV30	-	many
TGTGCCAGCAGTTTTAGTCTCCGGACCCAGTACTTC	CASSFSLRTQYF	TRBJ2-5	TRBV12-3/TRBV12-4	-	many